The 10 T cell receptor beta chains listed next were all sequenced from one sample in a study of CXCR3-negative and CXCR3-positive naive CD8 T cells. Through 5' RACE with UMI labels, the TRB cDNA libraries were prepared. TCRdb re-called the 5' RACE reads, yielding one record per CDR3 amino acid sequence without DNA. Its table lists about 150,000 distinct CDR3 sequences. Antigens for these TCRs are unknown. Findings and limits, study-wide: Higher TRB CDR3 hydrophobicity marked CXCR3-positive naive cells relative to CXCR3-negative naive cells.

Sequencing was carried out using naive CXCR3+ CD8+ T cells from blood. Subset reported: CD45RO-CCR7+CD27+CD95- naive CD8+ T cells expressing CXCR3 (TNR3+). All receptors come from a human donor in good health. Some clones in this sample may be carry-over from other donors' samples.

This CDR3 is CASSPHRGGPPYEQYF. The chain employs TRBV5-1 and TRBJ2-7; the TCRdb call, TRBD2, lacks DNA for checking. Germline loops: CDR1 SGHRS, CDR2 YFSETQ. The CDR3 covers 16 residues.

V and J are TRBV19 and TRBJ2-7; the TCRdb D gene call, TRBD2, has no DNA to confirm it. This CDR3 region has 13 residues. Germline V gene data show CDR1 as LNHDA and CDR2 as SQIVND (reference sequence). The chain's CDR3 is CASGTGTPYEQYF.

The V gene is TRBV11-2, the J gene TRBJ2-1. Germline loops: CDR1 SGHAT, CDR2 FQNNGV. CDR3 length equals 15 residues. This CDR3 reads CASSLDKGAYNEQFF.

The chain recombines TRBV5-5 with TRBJ1-1. The CDR3 consists of 13 residues. CDR1 is SGHKS and CDR2 is YYEKEE in the germline V gene (reference sequence). The CDR3 sequence is CASSWQGSAEAFF.

The V gene is TRBV12-3 or TRBV12-4, the J gene TRBJ1-1; TCRdb lists TRBD1, though no DNA is available to test this call. The CDR3 runs to 17 residues. CDR3: CASSLNVRGGLETEAFF.

The V call is TRBV30, the J call TRBJ2-7. Germline V gene data show CDR1 as GTSNPN and CDR2 as SVGIG (reference sequence). The CDR3 is made up of 13 amino acids. The chain's CDR3 is CAWSAWGRYEQYF.

This chain uses TRBV5-1 with TRBJ1-2; the D call of TRBD1 rests on TCRdb alone, since no DNA is present to check it. CDR1 SGHRS and CDR2 YFSETQ come from the germline V gene. The CDR3 has 16 residues. CDR3 in amino acids: CASSLTGGYEVGGYTF.

This rearrangement joins TRBV10-3 to TRBJ1-1; there is no DNA to check the TCRdb D call of TRBD1. The CDR3 consists of 14 residues. Germline V gene lookup returns CDR1 ENHRY and CDR2 SYGVKD. CDR3: CAISDNDRDTEAFF.

The gene calls are TRBV20-1 and TRBJ2-1; TCRdb names TRBD2, which stays unverified in the absence of DNA. Germline CDR1 reads DFQATT; CDR2 reads SNEGSKA (reference sequence). The CDR3 runs 12 residues. CDR3 region: CSARASGTEQSF.

This chain uses TRBV7-9 with TRBJ2-4. The CDR3 consists of 15 residues. Germline CDR1 SEHNR, CDR2 FQNEAQ (reference sequence). The CDR3: CASSLPEEGKRIQYF.